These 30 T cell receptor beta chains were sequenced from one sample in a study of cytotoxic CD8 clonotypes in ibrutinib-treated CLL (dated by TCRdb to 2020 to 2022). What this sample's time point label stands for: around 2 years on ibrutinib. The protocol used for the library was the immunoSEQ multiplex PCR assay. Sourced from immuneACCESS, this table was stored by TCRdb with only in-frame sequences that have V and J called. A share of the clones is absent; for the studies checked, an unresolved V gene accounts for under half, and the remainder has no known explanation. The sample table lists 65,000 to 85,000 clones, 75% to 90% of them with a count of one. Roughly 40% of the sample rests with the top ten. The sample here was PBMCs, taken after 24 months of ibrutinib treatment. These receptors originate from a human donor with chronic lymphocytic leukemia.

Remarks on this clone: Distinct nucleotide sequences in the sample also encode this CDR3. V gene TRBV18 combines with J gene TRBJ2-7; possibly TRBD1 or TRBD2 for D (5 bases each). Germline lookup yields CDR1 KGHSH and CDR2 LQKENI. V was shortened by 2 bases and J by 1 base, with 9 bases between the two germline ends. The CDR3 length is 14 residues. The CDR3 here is CASSPGTESYEQYF. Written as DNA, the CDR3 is TGTGCCAGCTCACCAGGGACGGAATCCTACGAGCAGTACTTC.

Here the CDR3 DNA reads TGTGCCAGCAGCCGAGGCTCGAGCCAGAGTGAGCAGTTCTTC. Encoded protein: CASSRGSSQSEQFF. The chain has TRBV6-6 and TRBJ2-1; D gene ambiguous. This CDR3 region has 14 residues. V lost 6 bases and J lost 9, with 18 bases in between. The germline V gene encodes CDR1 MNHNY and CDR2 SVGAGI (reference sequence).

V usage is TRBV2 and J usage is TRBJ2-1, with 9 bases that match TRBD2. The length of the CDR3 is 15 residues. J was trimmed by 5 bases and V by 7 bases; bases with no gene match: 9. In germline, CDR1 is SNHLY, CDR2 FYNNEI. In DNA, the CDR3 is TGTGCCAGCATTGGGGCGGGAGGGACAAACAATGAGCAGTTCTTC. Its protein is CASIGAGGTNNEQFF.

The CDR3 DNA is TGTGCCAGCTCACCACCGGAGGCCACAGATACGCAGTATTTT. This sequence encodes CASSPPEATDTQYF. The chain combines TRBV18 with TRBJ2-3; D is possibly TRBD2 (5 bases). CDR3 size: 14 residues. Germline V gives CDR1 KGHSH, CDR2 LQKENI. Trimming stripped 0 bases from V and 2 bases from J, with 6 bases between. Using reference TRBV18 and TRBJ2-3 for the parts outside the CDR3, the full variable domain is NAGVMQNPRHLVRRRGQEARLRCSPMKGHSHVYWYRQLPEEGLKFMVYLQKENIIDESGMPKERFSAEFPKEGPSILRIQQVVRGDSAAYFCASSPPEATDTQYFGPGTRLTVL.

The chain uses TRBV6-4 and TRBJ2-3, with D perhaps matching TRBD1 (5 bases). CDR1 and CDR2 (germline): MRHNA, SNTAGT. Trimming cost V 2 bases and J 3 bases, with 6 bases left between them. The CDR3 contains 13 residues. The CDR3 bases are TGTGCCAGCAGTGACCACAGGACAGATACGCAGTATTTT. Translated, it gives CASSDHRTDTQYF.

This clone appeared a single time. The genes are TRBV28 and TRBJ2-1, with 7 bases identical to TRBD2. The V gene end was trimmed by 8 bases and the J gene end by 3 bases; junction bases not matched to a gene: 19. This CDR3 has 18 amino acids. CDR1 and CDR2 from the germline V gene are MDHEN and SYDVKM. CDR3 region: CASAPPSGLLWNYNEQFF. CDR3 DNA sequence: TGTGCCAGCGCTCCCCCTAGCGGTCTCCTATGGAACTACAATGAGCAGTTCTTC. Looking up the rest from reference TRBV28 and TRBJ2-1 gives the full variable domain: DVKVTQSSRYLVKRTGEKVFLECVQDMDHENMFWYRQDPGLGLRLIYFSYDVKMKEKGDIPEGYSVSREKKERFSLILESASTNQTSMYLCASAPPSGLLWNYNEQFFGPGTRLTVL.

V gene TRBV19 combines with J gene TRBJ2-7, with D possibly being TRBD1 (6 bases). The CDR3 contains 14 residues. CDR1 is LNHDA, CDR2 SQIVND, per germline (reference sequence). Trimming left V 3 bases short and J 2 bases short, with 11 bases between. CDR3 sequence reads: CASSIGDTTYEQYF. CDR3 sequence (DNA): TGTGCCAGTAGTATCGGGGACACAACCTACGAGCAGTACTTC.

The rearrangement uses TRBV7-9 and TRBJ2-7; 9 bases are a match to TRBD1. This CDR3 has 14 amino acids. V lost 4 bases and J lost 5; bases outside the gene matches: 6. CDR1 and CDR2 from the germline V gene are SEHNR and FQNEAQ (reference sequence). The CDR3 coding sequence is TGTGCCAGCAGCTGGGACAGGGACTTTGACGAGCAGTACTTC. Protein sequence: CASSWDRDFDEQYF.

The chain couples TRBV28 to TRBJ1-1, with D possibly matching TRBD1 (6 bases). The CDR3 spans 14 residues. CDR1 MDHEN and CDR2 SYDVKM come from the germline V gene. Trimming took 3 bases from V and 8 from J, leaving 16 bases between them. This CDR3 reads CASSFSYQGQEAFF. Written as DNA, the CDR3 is TGTGCCAGCAGTTTCTCTTACCAAGGACAGGAAGCTTTCTTT.

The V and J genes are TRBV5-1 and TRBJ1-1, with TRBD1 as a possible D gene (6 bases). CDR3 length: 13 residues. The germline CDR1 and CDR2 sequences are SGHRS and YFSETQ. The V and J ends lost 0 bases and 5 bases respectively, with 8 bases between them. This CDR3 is CASSLGQATEAFF. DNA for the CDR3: TGCGCCAGCAGCTTGGGACAGGCGACTGAAGCTTTCTTT. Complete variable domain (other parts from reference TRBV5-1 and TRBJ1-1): KAGVTQTPRYLIKTRGQQVTLSCSPISGHRSVSWYQQTPGQGLQFLFEYFSETQRNKGNFPGRFSGRQFSNSRSEMNVSTLELGDSALYLCASSLGQATEAFFGQGTRLTVV.

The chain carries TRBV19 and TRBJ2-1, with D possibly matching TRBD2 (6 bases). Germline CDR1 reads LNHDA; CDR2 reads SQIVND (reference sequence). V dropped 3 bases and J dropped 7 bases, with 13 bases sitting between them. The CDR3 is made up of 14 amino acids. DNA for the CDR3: TGTGCCAGTAGTATGGGATCCAGCGGGAATGAGCAGTTCTTC. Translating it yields CASSMGSSGNEQFF.

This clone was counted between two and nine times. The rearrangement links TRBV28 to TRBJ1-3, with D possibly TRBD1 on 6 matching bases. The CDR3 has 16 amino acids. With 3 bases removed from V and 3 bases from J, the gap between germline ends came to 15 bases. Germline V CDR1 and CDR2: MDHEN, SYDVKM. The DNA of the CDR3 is TGTGCCAGCAGTTTTGATGGGGGGGCCGGTGGAAACACCATATATTTT. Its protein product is CASSFDGGAGGNTIYF.

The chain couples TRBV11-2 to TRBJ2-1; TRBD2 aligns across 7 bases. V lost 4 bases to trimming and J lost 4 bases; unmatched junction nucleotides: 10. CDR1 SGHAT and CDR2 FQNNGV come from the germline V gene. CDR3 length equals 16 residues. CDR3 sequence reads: CASSSGLRGSYNEQFF. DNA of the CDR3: TGTGCCAGCAGCTCGGGACTGCGCGGGAGTTACAATGAGCAGTTCTTC. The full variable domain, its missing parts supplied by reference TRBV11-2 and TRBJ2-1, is EAGVAQSPRYKIIEKRQSVAFWCNPISGHATLYWYQQILGQGPKLLIQFQNNGVVDDSQLPKDRFSAERLKGVDSTLKIQPAKLEDSAVYLCASSSGLRGSYNEQFFGPGTRLTVL.

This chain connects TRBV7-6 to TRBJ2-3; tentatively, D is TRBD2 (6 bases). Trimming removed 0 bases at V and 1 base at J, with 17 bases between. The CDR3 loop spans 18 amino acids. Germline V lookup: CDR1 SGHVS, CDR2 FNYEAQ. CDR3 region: CASSLAGGLLSRTDTQYF. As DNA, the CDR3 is TGTGCCAGCAGCTTAGCGGGAGGCCTTCTCTCTCGCACAGATACGCAGTATTTT.

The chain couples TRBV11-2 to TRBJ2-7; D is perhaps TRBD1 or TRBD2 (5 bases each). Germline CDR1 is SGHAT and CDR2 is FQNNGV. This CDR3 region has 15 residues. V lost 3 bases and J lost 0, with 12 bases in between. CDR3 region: CASSFPGPSSYEQYF. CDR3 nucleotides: TGTGCCAGCAGCTTCCCGGGACCAAGCTCCTACGAGCAGTACTTC.

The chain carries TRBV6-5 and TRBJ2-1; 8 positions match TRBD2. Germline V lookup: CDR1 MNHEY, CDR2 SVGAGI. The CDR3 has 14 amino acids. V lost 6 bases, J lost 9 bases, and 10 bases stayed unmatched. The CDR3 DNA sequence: TGTGCCAGCAGGAGAGCGGGAGTAGATCGTGAGCAGTTCTTC. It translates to CASRRAGVDREQFF.

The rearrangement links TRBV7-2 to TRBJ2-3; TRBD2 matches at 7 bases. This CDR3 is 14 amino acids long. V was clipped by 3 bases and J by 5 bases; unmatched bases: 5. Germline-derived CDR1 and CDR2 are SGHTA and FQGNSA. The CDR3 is CASSFKLAIDTQYF. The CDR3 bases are TGTGCCAGCAGCTTCAAACTAGCGATAGATACGCAGTATTTT.

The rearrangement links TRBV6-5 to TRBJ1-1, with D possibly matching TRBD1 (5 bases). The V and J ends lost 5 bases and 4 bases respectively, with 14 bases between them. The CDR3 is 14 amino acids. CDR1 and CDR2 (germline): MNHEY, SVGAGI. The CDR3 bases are TGTGCCAGCAGTCCCCGGGACTTCGGCACTGAAGCTTTCTTT. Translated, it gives CASSPRDFGTEAFF.

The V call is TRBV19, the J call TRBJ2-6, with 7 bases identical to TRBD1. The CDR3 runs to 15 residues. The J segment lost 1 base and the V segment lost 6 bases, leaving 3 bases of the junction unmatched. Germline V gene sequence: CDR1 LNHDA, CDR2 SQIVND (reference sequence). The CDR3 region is CASRQGSSGANVLTF. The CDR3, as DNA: TGTGCCAGTAGACAGGGGAGTTCTGGGGCCAACGTCCTGACTTTC.

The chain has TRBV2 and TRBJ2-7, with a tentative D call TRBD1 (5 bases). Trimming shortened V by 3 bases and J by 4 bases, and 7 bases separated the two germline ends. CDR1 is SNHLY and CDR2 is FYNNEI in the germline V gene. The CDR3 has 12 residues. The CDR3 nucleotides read TGTGCCAGCAGTGACAGGGCTTACGAGCAGTACTTC. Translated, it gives CASSDRAYEQYF.

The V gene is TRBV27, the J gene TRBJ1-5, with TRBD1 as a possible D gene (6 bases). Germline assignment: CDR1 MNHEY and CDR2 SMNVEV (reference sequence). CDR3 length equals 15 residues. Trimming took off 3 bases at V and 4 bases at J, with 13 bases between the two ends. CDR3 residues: CASSLAGASNQPQHF. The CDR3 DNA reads TGTGCCAGCAGTTTGGCGGGGGCCTCTAATCAGCCCCAGCATTTT.

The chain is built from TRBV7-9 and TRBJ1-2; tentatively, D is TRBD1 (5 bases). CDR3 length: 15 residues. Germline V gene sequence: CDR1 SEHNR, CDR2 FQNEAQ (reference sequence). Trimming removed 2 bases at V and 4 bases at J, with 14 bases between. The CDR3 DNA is TGTGCCAGCAGCTTATTGTGGGACCGGGGCTATGGCTACACCTTC. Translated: CASSLLWDRGYGYTF.

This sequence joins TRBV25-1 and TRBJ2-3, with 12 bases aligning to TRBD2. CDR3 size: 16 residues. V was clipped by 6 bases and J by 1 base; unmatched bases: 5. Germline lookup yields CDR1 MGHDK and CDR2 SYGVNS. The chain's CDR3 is CASSLAGGFRTDTQYF. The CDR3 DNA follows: TGTGCCAGCAGCCTAGCGGGAGGGTTTCGCACAGATACGCAGTATTTT.

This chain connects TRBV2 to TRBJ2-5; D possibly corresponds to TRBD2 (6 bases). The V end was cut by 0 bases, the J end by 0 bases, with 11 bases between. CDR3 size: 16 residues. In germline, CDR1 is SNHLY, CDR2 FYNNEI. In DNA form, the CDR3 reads TGTGCCAGCAGTGAAGCGCGTAGCGGAAACCAAGAGACCCAGTACTTC. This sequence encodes CASSEARSGNQETQYF.

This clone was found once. As DNA, the CDR3 is TGTGCCAGCAGCCCGGGGACATCTAGCACAGATACGCAGTATTTT. Translated: CASSPGTSSTDTQYF. The rearrangement links TRBV7-7 to TRBJ2-3; D might be TRBD1 (6 bases). Germline CDR1 SSHAT, CDR2 FNYEAQ (reference sequence). Trimming stripped 5 bases from V and 0 bases from J, with 12 bases between. This CDR3 spans 15 amino acids.

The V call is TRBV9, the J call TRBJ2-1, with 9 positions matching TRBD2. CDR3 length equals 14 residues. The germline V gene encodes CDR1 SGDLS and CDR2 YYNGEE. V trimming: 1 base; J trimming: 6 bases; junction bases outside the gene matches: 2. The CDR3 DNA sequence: TGTGCCAGCAGCGTACTAGCGGGAACCAATGAGCAGTTCTTC. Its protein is CASSVLAGTNEQFF. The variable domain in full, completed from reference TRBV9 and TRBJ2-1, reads DSGVTQTPKHLITATGQRVTLRCSPRSGDLSVYWYQQSLDQGLQFLIQYYNGEERAKGNILERFSAQQFPDLHSELNLSSLELGDSALYFCASSVLAGTNEQFFGPGTRLTVL.

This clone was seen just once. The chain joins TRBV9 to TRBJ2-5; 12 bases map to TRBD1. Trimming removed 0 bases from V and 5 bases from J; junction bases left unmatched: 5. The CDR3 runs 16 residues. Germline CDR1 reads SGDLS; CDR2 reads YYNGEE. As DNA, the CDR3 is TGTGCCAGCAGCGTAGAGGGACAGGGGGCTTGGGAGACCCAGTACTTC. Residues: CASSVEGQGAWETQYF.

This chain's CDR3 is CASSLTGTYTGELFF. CDR3 in DNA: TGTGCCAGCAGTTTGACAGGGACGTACACCGGGGAGCTGTTTTTT. The chain is built from TRBV28 and TRBJ2-2; 7 bases fit TRBD1. The junction had 4 bases not matched to a gene; V was cut back by 3 bases and J by 3 bases. The CDR3 length is 15 residues. Germline values: CDR1 MDHEN, CDR2 SYDVKM.

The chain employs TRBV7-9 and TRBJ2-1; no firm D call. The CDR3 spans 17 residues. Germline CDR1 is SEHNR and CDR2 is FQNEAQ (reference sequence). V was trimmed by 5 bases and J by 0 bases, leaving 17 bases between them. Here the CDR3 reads CASSETLAAFSYNEQFF. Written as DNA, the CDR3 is TGTGCCAGCAGCGAAACCCTGGCGGCTTTCTCCTACAATGAGCAGTTCTTC.

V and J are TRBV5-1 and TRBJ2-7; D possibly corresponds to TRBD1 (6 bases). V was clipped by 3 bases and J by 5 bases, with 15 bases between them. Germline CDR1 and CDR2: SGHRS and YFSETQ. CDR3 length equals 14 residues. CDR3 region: CASSWIFRQDEQYF. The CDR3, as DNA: TGCGCCAGCAGCTGGATTTTCCGACAGGACGAGCAGTACTTC.